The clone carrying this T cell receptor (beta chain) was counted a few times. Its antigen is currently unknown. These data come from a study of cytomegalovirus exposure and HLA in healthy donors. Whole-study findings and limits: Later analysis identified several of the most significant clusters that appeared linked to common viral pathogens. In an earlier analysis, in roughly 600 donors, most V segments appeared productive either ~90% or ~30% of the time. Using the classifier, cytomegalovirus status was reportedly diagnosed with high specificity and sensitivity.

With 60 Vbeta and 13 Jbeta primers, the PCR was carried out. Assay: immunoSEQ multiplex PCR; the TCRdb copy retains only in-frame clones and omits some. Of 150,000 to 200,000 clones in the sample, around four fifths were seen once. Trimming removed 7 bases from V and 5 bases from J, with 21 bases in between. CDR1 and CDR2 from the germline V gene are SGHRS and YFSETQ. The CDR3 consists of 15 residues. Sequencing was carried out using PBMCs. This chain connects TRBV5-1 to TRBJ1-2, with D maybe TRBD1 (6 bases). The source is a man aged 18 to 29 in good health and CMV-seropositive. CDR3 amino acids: CASAEGGGPGYGYTF. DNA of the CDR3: TGCGCCAGCGCCGAGGGGGGGGGACCCGGGTATGGCTACACCTTC.